The 27 T cell receptor beta chains below all came from one sample that was sequenced in a study of spatial heterogeneity in lung cancer. Findings of the study overall: Within tumors, counts of expanded alpha and beta TCRs tracked tumor mutation counts.

The sample's time point: sample taken at primary tumor resection. TCRdb itself ran the 5' RACE reads through MiXCR, one entry per CDR3 protein. Here the sample spans 13,000 or so distinct CDR3 sequences, approximately 5.6% being singletons. Their antigen targets remain unknown. The material was lung tumor tissue, obtained at surgery. These receptors were obtained from a female donor with early-stage non-small cell lung cancer.

This clonotype is labeled as medium-sized. For a library built for alpha chains, this beta chain is a stray read; little rests on its size. The chain is built from TRBV6-2 or TRBV6-3 and TRBJ2-6; D is ambiguous. CDR3 size: 14 residues. The germline gives CDR1 MNHEY, CDR2 SVGEGT. The V end was cut by 6 bases, the J end by 2 bases, with 8 bases between. CDR3 amino acids: CASRVSPGANVLTF. In nucleotides, the CDR3 is TGTGCCAGCAGGGTTTCGCCTGGGGCCAACGTCCTGACTTTC.

This clonotype was counted at least ten times. Within a library made for alpha chains, this beta chain is off target, and its count is uninformative. The chain has TRBV6-5 and TRBJ2-2, with TRBD2 identical over 8 bases. This CDR3 is 15 amino acids long. Trimming at V came to 0 bases and at J to 5 bases, leaving 2 bases not matched to a gene. Germline CDR1 is MNHEY and CDR2 is SVGAGI. The CDR3 DNA sequence: TGTGCCAGCAGTTACTCGCGGGGGGAGACCGGGGAGCTGTTTTTT. Encoded protein: CASSYSRGETGELFF.

This clonotype was observed many times. A library prepared for alpha chains yielded this beta chain as an off-target read; its size is of little meaning. The chain carries TRBV10-3 and TRBJ2-5; TRBD1 aligns across 8 bases. Germline V lookup: CDR1 ENHRY, CDR2 SYGVKD. CDR3 size: 14 residues. J was trimmed by 5 bases and V by 8 bases; bases with no gene match: 10. The CDR3 loop is CAIRSAQGAETQYF. CDR3 nucleotide sequence: TGTGCCATCCGAAGCGCCCAGGGGGCCGAGACCCAGTACTTC.

This clonotype was recorded at least ten times. The library was prepared for alpha chains; this beta chain is a stray read, so its frequency means little. The chain recombines TRBV4-1 with TRBJ2-6; no reliable D call. The V end lost 6 bases, the J end lost 4 bases, and 10 bases lay between the germline ends. This CDR3 has 14 amino acids. The germline gives CDR1 MGHRA, CDR2 YSYEKL. The CDR3 loop reads CASRGIRGANVLTF. The CDR3 DNA is TGCGCCAGCAGAGGGATTCGAGGGGCCAACGTCCTGACTTTC.

This clonotype was observed at least ten times. This beta chain is an unintended read in a library built for alpha chains; its size means little. The chain joins TRBV4-3 to TRBJ2-3, with TRBD2 matching 12 bases. After removal of 1 base from V and 1 base from J, the junction contained 6 bases not matched to a gene. The CDR3 covers 18 residues. Germline loops: CDR1 LGHNA, CDR2 YSLEER. CDR3 loop: CASSQVLAGGRGTDTQYF. The DNA of the CDR3 is TGCGCCAGCAGCCAAGTCCTAGCGGGGGGGCGGGGCACAGATACGCAGTATTTT.

This clonotype qualifies as medium-sized. This beta chain turned up in a library designed for alpha chains; as an off-target read, its abundance says little. The V gene is TRBV12-3 or TRBV12-4, the J gene TRBJ2-3; 13 bases fit TRBD2. Trimming took 6 bases from V and 7 from J; bases not matched to a gene: 4. This CDR3 contains 14 residues. CDR3 sequence reads: CASSRTSGGNTQYF. The CDR3, as DNA: TGTGCCAGCAGCCGGACTAGCGGGGGAAATACGCAGTATTTT.

This clonotype was detected many times. Because this beta chain is a stray read in a library intended to capture alpha chains, its abundance should not be given much weight. The V gene is TRBV6-5, the J gene TRBJ2-2, with 11 bases lining up with TRBD1. Germline CDR1 and CDR2: MNHEY and SVGAGI. V gave up 5 bases and J gave up 5 bases; unmatched junction bases: 4. This CDR3 has 15 amino acids. CDR3 coding DNA: TGTGCCAGCAGTCTGGGACAGGGGGTGACCGGGGAGCTGTTTTTT. This gives the protein CASSLGQGVTGELFF.

Ten or more counts support this clonotype. This beta chain came through as a stray read in a library set up for alpha chains, and its size says little. The chain combines TRBV11-2 with TRBJ2-6, with a tentative D call TRBD1 (5 bases). Trimming stripped 3 bases from V and 4 bases from J, with 13 bases between. The length of the CDR3 is 16 residues. Germline CDR1 reads SGHAT; CDR2 reads FQNNGV. The CDR3 DNA is TGTGCCAGCAGCTTCAGCGTAGGGGTAGGGGCCAACGTCCTGACTTTC. Translating gives CASSFSVGVGANVLTF.

This clonotype was seen repeatedly, ten times or more. A library prepared for alpha chains yielded this beta chain as an off-target read; its size is of little meaning. This chain connects TRBV6-5 to TRBJ1-1, with D perhaps TRBD1 (5 bases). Trimming took 6 bases from V and 3 from J, leaving 11 bases between them. CDR1 is MNHEY and CDR2 is SVGAGI in the germline V gene. The CDR3 consists of 13 residues. This CDR3 reads CASSLQEYTEAFF. DNA of the CDR3: TGTGCCAGCAGCCTACAGGAGTACACTGAAGCTTTCTTT.

This clonotype came up many times. This beta chain represents an off-target read in a library built for alpha chains; its size is of limited meaning. J is TRBJ1-2 and V is TRBV29-1, with D hard to call. CDR3 length: 15 residues. The V gene lost 4 bases and the J gene lost 2 bases, with 17 bases spanning the gap. Looked up from germline, CDR1 is SQVTM and CDR2 is ANQGSEA. The CDR3 DNA is TGCAGCGTTGGGGCCTTACGATTTCGAAACTATGGCTACACCTTC. Its protein is CSVGALRFRNYGYTF.

As regards this clonotype: The library was built for alpha chains, so this beta chain is an off-target read and its size means little. V is TRBV9 and J is TRBJ2-3, with 7 bases identical to TRBD1. V was clipped by 0 bases and J by 4 bases; unmatched bases: 5. Germline V gene data show CDR1 as SGDLS and CDR2 as YYNGEE. CDR3 length equals 15 residues. This CDR3 is CASSVGGQKADTQYF. The CDR3 DNA follows: TGTGCCAGCAGCGTAGGGGGACAGAAAGCAGATACGCAGTATTTT.

About this clonotype: The size of this beta chain means little, since it is a stray read in a library made for alpha chains. The chain uses TRBV28 and TRBJ1-2, with 7 bases identical to TRBD1. After removal of 4 bases from V and 4 bases from J, the junction contained 12 bases not matched to a gene. This CDR3 comprises 16 residues. Per germline, CDR1 MDHEN and CDR2 SYDVKM. The CDR3 sequence is CASSSKTLDRFYGYTF. The CDR3 region has the DNA TGTGCCAGCAGTTCGAAAACCCTGGACAGGTTCTATGGCTACACCTTC.

In this sample, this clonotype turned up many times. With the library built for alpha chains, this beta chain is off target and its frequency is not meaningful. J is TRBJ1-3 and V is TRBV9, with 10 bases matching TRBD1. The CDR3 runs to 19 residues. CDR1 and CDR2 (germline): SGDLS, YYNGEE. J gave up 5 bases and V 2 bases, and 16 bases lay outside the gene matches. The CDR3 nucleotides are TGTGCCAGCAGCGTTTCGGGACTCCCGGGACAGGGGATCAGAAACACCATATATTTT. Translating gives CASSVSGLPGQGIRNTIYF.

This clonotype counts as large (0.1 to 1%). For a library built for alpha chains, this beta chain is a stray read; little rests on its size. J is TRBJ1-2 and V is TRBV6-1, with D tentatively TRBD1 (6 bases). Trimming took off 6 bases at V and 7 bases at J, with 18 bases between the two ends. In germline, CDR1 is MNHNS, CDR2 SASEGT. CDR3 length: 14 amino acids. Written as DNA, the CDR3 is TGTGCCAGCAGCCGAGGACAGAGTGGTTCTGGCTACACCTTC. Amino acid sequence: CASSRGQSGSGYTF.

This clonotype has at least ten counts. This beta chain slipped into a library made for alpha chains as a stray read, so its size is not meaningful. The chain recombines TRBV3-1 with TRBJ2-3; no clear D gene. V was trimmed by 2 bases and J by 8 bases, leaving 8 bases between them. The CDR3 extends over 12 amino acids. Germline V CDR1 and CDR2: LGHDT, YNNKEL (reference sequence). The CDR3 sequence is CASSQTRGTQYF. As DNA, the CDR3 is TGTGCCAGCAGCCAAACCCGCGGTACGCAGTATTTT.

This clonotype was seen at least ten times. The library was prepared for alpha chains; this beta chain is a stray read, so its frequency means little. This sequence joins TRBV28 and TRBJ1-5; D is unclear. The V end was cut by 5 bases, the J end by 7 bases, with 15 bases between. This CDR3 is 14 amino acids long. The germline V gene has CDR1 MDHEN and CDR2 SYDVKM. CDR3 coding DNA: TGTGCCAGCAGTCCCCAGGTGGGAGGGCAGCCCCAGCATTTT. Its translation: CASSPQVGGQPQHF.

This clonotype was seen only a few times. This beta chain came through as a stray read in a library set up for alpha chains, and its size says little. The chain has TRBV12-3 or TRBV12-4 and TRBJ1-4, with D unclear. The CDR3 length is 12 residues. The V and J ends lost 4 bases and 5 bases respectively, with 5 bases between them. CDR3 protein: CASSSQNEKLFF. CDR3 DNA sequence: TGTGCCAGCAGTTCCCAGAATGAAAAACTGTTTTTT.

By share, this clonotype ranks as medium-sized. Within a library made for alpha chains, this beta chain is off target, and its count is uninformative. The J gene is TRBJ2-1, the V gene TRBV29-1; tentative D call: TRBD1 (5 bases). V lost 4 bases to trimming and J lost 0 bases, with 19 bases between them. This CDR3 is built from 17 residues. Germline CDR1 reads SQVTM; CDR2 reads ANQGSEA. In nucleotides, the CDR3 is TGCAGCGTTGGTAGGGGTGGTGTGGCCCTCTCCTACAATGAGCAGTTCTTC. Amino acid sequence: CSVGRGGVALSYNEQFF.

This clonotype was seen repeatedly, ten times or more. A library prepared for alpha chains yielded this beta chain as an off-target read; its size is of little meaning. This chain links TRBV7-9 with TRBJ1-5, with 10 bases lining up with TRBD1. The CDR3 extends over 17 amino acids. Trimming took 3 bases from V and 2 from J; bases not matched to a gene: 7. Looked up from germline, CDR1 is SEHNR and CDR2 is FQNEAQ (reference sequence). The CDR3 here is CASSLGDRGHGNQPQHF. The CDR3 DNA sequence: TGTGCCAGCAGCTTGGGGGACAGGGGACATGGCAATCAGCCCCAGCATTTT.

At least ten counts were recorded for this clonotype. This beta chain is off target for a library built for alpha chains, so its abundance means little. This chain uses TRBV7-2 with TRBJ2-7; D is possibly TRBD2 (5 bases). This CDR3 contains 19 residues. V gave up 0 bases and J gave up 2 bases, with 23 bases separating them. The germline CDR1 and CDR2 sequences are SGHTA and FQGNSA. In nucleotides, the CDR3 is TGTGCCAGCAGCTTAGCCCGATCCCCCCGTGAGAGGACTCCCTACGAGCAGTACTTC. Translation gives CASSLARSPRERTPYEQYF.

This clonotype was counted ten times or more. A library made for alpha chains picked up this beta chain off target, so its size means little. This chain joins TRBV7-2 and TRBJ2-3; D possibly corresponds to TRBD1 (7 bases). The CDR3 has 14 residues. V lost 11 bases, J lost 6 bases, and 21 bases lay in between. Germline CDR1 reads SGHTA; CDR2 reads FQGNSA. CDR3 DNA sequence: TGTGCCGAAGGGGGGCGGACAGGAGGCGATACGCAGTATTTT. Its protein product is CAEGGRTGGDTQYF.

Ten or more counts support this clonotype. In a library made to pick up alpha chains, this beta chain is a stray read with a size that means little. The CDR3 sequence: CASSFPQGTDYEQYF. DNA of the CDR3: TGTGCCAGCAGCTTCCCACAGGGAACTGACTACGAGCAGTACTTC. The chain recombines TRBV5-4 with TRBJ2-7; possibly TRBD1 for D (6 bases). V lost 2 bases, J lost 3 bases, and 15 bases lay in between. Per the germline V gene, CDR1 is SGHNT and CDR2 is YYREEE (reference sequence). This CDR3 is built from 15 residues.

This clonotype was seen many times. Since the library was made to target alpha chains, this beta chain is a stray read and its abundance is not meaningful. The rearrangement links TRBV9 to TRBJ2-3; perhaps TRBD1 as D (5 bases). The V end lost 0 bases, the J end lost 4 bases, and 12 bases lay between the germline ends. The CDR3 is made up of 15 amino acids. CDR1 SGDLS and CDR2 YYNGEE come from the germline V gene. The CDR3 DNA follows: TGTGCCAGCAGCGTAGGAGGACATTCCGCAGATACGCAGTATTTT. As protein: CASSVGGHSADTQYF.

As concerns this clonotype: A library made for alpha chains picked up this beta chain off target, so its size means little. The V gene is TRBV6-6, the J gene TRBJ2-7, with 10 positions matching TRBD1. V gave up 2 bases and J gave up 5 bases; unmatched junction bases: 6. In germline, CDR1 is MNHNY, CDR2 SVGAGI (reference sequence). CDR3 length equals 15 residues. The CDR3 loop is CASSYGAGTGDEQYF. The CDR3 region has the DNA TGTGCCAGCAGTTACGGGGCCGGGACAGGGGACGAGCAGTACTTC.

This clonotype was seen ten or more times. This beta chain appears as a stray read in a library generated for alpha chains; its size is not informative. The J gene is TRBJ1-2, the V gene TRBV7-9; D may be TRBD1 (5 bases). Germline-derived CDR1 and CDR2 are SEHNR and FQNEAQ (reference sequence). This CDR3 has 13 amino acids. V shed 4 bases and J shed 4 bases, with 10 bases lying between them. This chain's CDR3 is CASSSWDAYGYTF. CDR3 in DNA: TGTGCCAGCAGCTCATGGGACGCCTATGGCTACACCTTC.

As regards this clonotype: Since it is a stray read in a library aimed at alpha chains, this beta chain has a size that is not meaningful. The CDR3 protein is CAWSGAALGDGYTF. CDR3 sequence (DNA): TGTGCCTGGAGTGGGGCAGCTCTAGGGGATGGCTACACCTTC. This chain uses TRBV30 with TRBJ1-2; the D gene is possibly TRBD1 (5 bases). The CDR3 has 14 residues. CDR1 is GTSNPN, CDR2 SVGIG, per germline (reference sequence). The ends were cut back, 1 base at V and 6 bases at J, with 15 bases in the middle.

The table lists this clonotype with many counts. This beta chain slipped into a library made for alpha chains as a stray read, so its size is not meaningful. The chain uses TRBV20-1 and TRBJ1-2; possibly TRBD1 for D (5 bases). V was pared by 4 bases and J by 5 bases, with 11 bases between. The CDR3 extends over 12 amino acids. Germline assignment: CDR1 DFQATT and CDR2 SNEGSKA (reference sequence). The CDR3 DNA sequence: TGCAGTGCTACTGGAACAGGTTATGGCTACACCTTC. This gives the protein CSATGTGYGYTF.